This is a list of T cell receptor beta chains from one sample in a study of T cells in Graves' hyperthyroidism and ophthalmopathy. TCRdb itself ran the multiplex PCR reads through MiXCR, one entry per CDR3 protein. This table holds around 600,000 distinct CDR3 sequences, over 12% found once. The sample consisted of blood. All receptors derive from a woman aged 18-29 years with Graves' ophthalmopathy. The CDR3 runs from the conserved cysteine through the conserved F or W. Fields, in order: D gene, J gene, V gene, clone size, CDR3 DNA, CDR3 protein. A D gene is named only where the DNA matches it firmly. The size of a clone is reported for some rows only, either as once, few or many, or as a class for expanded clones.

>-|TRBJ2-1|TRBV4-3|-
TGCGCCAGCAGCTTGTACCACGGGTCCACCTCCTACAATGAGCAGTTCTTC
CASSLYHGSTSYNEQFF
>TRBD2|TRBJ2-1|TRBV3-1|many
TGTGCCAGCAGCCAAGATTACCCTAGCGGTTACAATGAGCAGTTCTTC
CASSQDYPSGYNEQFF
>-|TRBJ1-6|TRBV12-3/TRBV12-4|many
TGTGCCAGCAGTTCCCGTGGGGATTCACCCCTCCACTTT
CASSSRGDSPLHF
>-|TRBJ1-5|TRBV18|many
TGTGCCAGCTCACCCAACAGGGTCGGCCAGCCCCAGCATTTT
CASSPNRVGQPQHF
>-|TRBJ1-1|TRBV6-6|few
TGTGCCAGCAGTTACAGCCGACAGAGTACTGAAGCTTTCTTT
CASSYSRQSTEAFF
>-|TRBJ2-6|TRBV29-1|few
TGCAGCGTTGATTCGACAGGCTACTCTGGGGCCAACGTCCTGACTTTC
CSVDSTGYSGANVLTF
>TRBD2|TRBJ2-7|TRBV20-1|-
TGCAGTGCTAGGGTAGCGGGAGGGCCGTTCCCCTACGAGCAGTACTTC
CSARVAGGPFPYEQYF
>-|TRBJ2-7|TRBV7-6|many
TGTGCCAGCAGCTTAGATTGGACCTCCTACGAGCAGTACTTC
CASSLDWTSYEQYF
>-|TRBJ1-1|TRBV6-2/TRBV6-3|many
TGTGCCAGCAGTTACAAACACGTGAACACTGAAGCTTTCTTT
CASSYKHVNTEAFF
>-|TRBJ2-7|TRBV7-8|-
TGTGCCAGCAGCCCGGGCGGGACAAACTACTACGAGCAGTACTTC
CASSPGGTNYYEQYF
>-|TRBJ1-2|TRBV30|many
TGTGCCTGGAACGGACAGAACTATGGCTACACCTTC
CAWNGQNYGYTF
>TRBD2|TRBJ2-7|TRBV28|many
TGTGCCAGCAGTTTTGGAGCGGGAGGTTACTACGAGCAGTACTTC
CASSFGAGGYYEQYF
>-|TRBJ2-7|TRBV4-3|few
TGCGCCAGCAGCCAAGGGACTCTAGACGAGCAGTACTTC
CASSQGTLDEQYF
>TRBD1|TRBJ1-2|TRBV28|many
TGTGCCAGCAGTTCCGGACAGGGGGGCTATGGCTACACCTTC
CASSSGQGGYGYTF
>-|TRBJ2-3|TRBV7-3|many
TGTGCCAGCAGCTCATCTCCTGGAGCTAGCACAGGTACGCAGTATTTT
CASSSSPGASTGTQYF